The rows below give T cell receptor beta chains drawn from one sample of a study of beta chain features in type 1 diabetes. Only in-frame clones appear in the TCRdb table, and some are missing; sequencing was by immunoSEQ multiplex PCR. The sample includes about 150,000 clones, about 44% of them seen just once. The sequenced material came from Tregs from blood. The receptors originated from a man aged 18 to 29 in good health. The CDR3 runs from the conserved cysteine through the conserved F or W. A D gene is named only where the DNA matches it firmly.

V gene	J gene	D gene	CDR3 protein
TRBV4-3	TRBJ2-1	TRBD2	CASSQSDRTSSYNEQFF
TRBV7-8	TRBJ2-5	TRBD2	CASSITGDGRGAQYF
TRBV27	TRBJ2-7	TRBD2	CASSFLTSGSYEQYF
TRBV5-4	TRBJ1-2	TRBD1	CASSYRTGWVGYTF
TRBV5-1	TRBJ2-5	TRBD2	CASSLRTSGAPGETQYF
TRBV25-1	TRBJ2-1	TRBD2	CASSGDYYNEQFF
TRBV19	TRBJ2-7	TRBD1	CATNPGTGFGEQYF
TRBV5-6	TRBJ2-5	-	CASSLWATQETQYF
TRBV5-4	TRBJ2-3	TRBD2	CASSFGLAGALDTQYF
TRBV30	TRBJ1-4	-	CAWSGSPNEKLFF
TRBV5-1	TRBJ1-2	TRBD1	CASSLRDRGNYGYTF
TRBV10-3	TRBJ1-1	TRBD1	CAISKDRDRTEAFF
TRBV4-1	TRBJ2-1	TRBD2	CASSLGLAGAGVNEQFF
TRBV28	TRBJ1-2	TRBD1	CAIPHSGTGTSNYGYTF
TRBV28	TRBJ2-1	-	CASRVAGVDEQFF
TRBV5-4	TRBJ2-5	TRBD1	CASSSFKGQQETQYF
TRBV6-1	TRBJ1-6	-	CASSEYRSGSPLHF
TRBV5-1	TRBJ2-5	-	CASSLQGQETQYF
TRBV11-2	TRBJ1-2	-	CASSRGAYNYGYTF
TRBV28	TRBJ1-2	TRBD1	CASSLARGYGYTF
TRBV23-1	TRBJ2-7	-	CASSQWLGQGLAYEQYF